This TCR beta chain was identified in a study of blood T cells in healthy people across ages. Study-wide findings and caveats: Strong correlation existed between TCR beta diversity and naive T cell percentage.

To note about this clonotype: The antigen remains unidentified.

V lost 1 base, J lost 3 bases, and 12 bases stayed unmatched. CDR3 length: 18 residues. Germline CDR1 reads SGHTA; CDR2 reads FQGNSA. For the second PCR, which ran for about 7 to 11 cycles, a sample-barcoded 5' primer and a J-beta primer mix were used. Each CDR3 protein gets one entry after TCRdb re-called the 5' RACE reads with MiXCR. The table lists approximately 350,000 distinct CDR3 sequences, about 55% of them singletons. The gene calls are TRBV7-2 and TRBJ2-3; 8 bases agree with TRBD2. The sequenced sample consisted of blood. This clonotype originated in a man aged 55 to 70 in good health. DNA for the CDR3: TGTGCCAGCAGCTTAGTGGTAGCGCGGGGGGCAGGGACAGATACGCAGTATTTT. This encodes CASSLVVARGAGTDTQYF.